A single sample is the source of the 13 T cell receptor beta chains below, sequenced in a study of response to subunit inactivated influenza vaccine. A single record per CDR3 protein comes from TCRdb applying MiXCR to the RT-PCR reads. Of approximately 700,000 distinct CDR3 sequences listed, 14% are singletons. This specimen consisted of PBMCs from blood, obtained 14 to 15 days before vaccination. The receptors were sampled from a man between 50 and 59 years old who received an inactivated influenza vaccine.

This clonotype has just a few counts. This sequence joins TRBV5-1 and TRBJ1-2; maybe TRBD1 (5 bases). V was cut by 4 bases and J by 5 bases, with 12 bases left in between. Germline V gene sequence: CDR1 SGHRS, CDR2 YFSETQ. This CDR3 region has 13 residues. The CDR3 loop is CASSVDREYGYTF. Written as DNA, the CDR3 is TGCGCCAGCAGCGTCGACAGAGAATATGGCTACACCTTC.

This clonotype was observed a handful of times. The rearrangement links TRBV4-1 to TRBJ1-4; maybe TRBD1 (6 bases). V shed 3 bases and J shed 0 bases, with 17 bases lying between them. CDR3 length: 18 amino acids. Per germline, CDR1 MGHRA and CDR2 YSYEKL. This CDR3 is CASSQTGAGAPTNEKLFF. CDR3 nucleotide sequence: TGCGCCAGCAGCCAGACAGGTGCGGGGGCCCCAACTAATGAAAAACTGTTTTTT.

This clonotype turned up a few times. The V gene is TRBV28, the J gene TRBJ1-6; D is ambiguous. The CDR3 runs to 14 residues. V dropped 7 bases and J dropped 7 bases, with 14 bases sitting between them. CDR1 MDHEN and CDR2 SYDVKM come from the germline V gene. In DNA form, the CDR3 reads TGTGCCAGCAAACGACGGGTAGGGAATTCACCCCTCCACTTT. Its translation is CASKRRVGNSPLHF.

V gene TRBV6-2 or TRBV6-3 combines with J gene TRBJ2-1, with TRBD2 matching over 12 bases. V dropped 7 bases and J dropped 8; count of bases not matched to a gene: 12. The CDR3 is 16 amino acids. Looked up from germline, CDR1 is MNHEY and CDR2 is SVGEGT. CDR3 loop: CASKPARLAGVDEQFF. CDR3 coding DNA: TGTGCCAGCAAACCAGCCCGACTAGCGGGGGTGGATGAGCAGTTCTTC.

This clonotype showed up just a few times. This sequence joins TRBV28 and TRBJ1-1, with D unclear. This CDR3 has 14 residues. Germline V gene lookup returns CDR1 MDHEN and CDR2 SYDVKM. V was cut by 2 bases and J by 0 bases, with 7 bases left in between. The CDR3: CASSLVRVNTEAFF. CDR3 bases: TGTGCCAGCAGTTTAGTAAGGGTGAACACTGAAGCTTTCTTT.

This clonotype was seen a few times. The rearrangement joins TRBV12-3 or TRBV12-4 to TRBJ1-1; TRBD1 agrees at 8 bases. The trim removed 2 bases at V and 6 bases at J, leaving 2 bases unmatched. CDR3 length: 13 residues. This chain's CDR3 is CASSLKQGAEAFF. CDR3 sequence (DNA): TGTGCCAGCAGTTTAAAACAGGGGGCTGAAGCTTTCTTT.

The V call is TRBV19, the J call TRBJ1-5; the D is unclear. In germline, CDR1 is LNHDA, CDR2 SQIVND (reference sequence). This CDR3 has 13 amino acids. V lost 10 bases and J 2 bases, leaving 12 bases between the germline ends. The CDR3 nucleotides read TGTGCCACGTCGAGGACGGGCAATCAGCCCCAGCATTTT. This encodes CATSRTGNQPQHF.

The V call is TRBV7-8, the J call TRBJ2-1, with TRBD2 matching 9 bases. V shed 8 bases, J shed 7 bases, and the junction held 9 bases outside the gene matches. The germline V gene encodes CDR1 SGHVS and CDR2 FQNEAQ. The CDR3 spans 14 residues. The CDR3 is CASRPASGMNEQFF. The CDR3 DNA follows: TGTGCCAGCCGACCCGCTAGCGGGATGAATGAGCAGTTCTTC. The entire variable domain, with the rest obtained from reference TRBV7-8 and TRBJ2-1, is as follows: GAGVSQSPRYKVAKRGQDVALRCDPISGHVSLFWYQQALGQGPEFLTYFQNEAQLDKSGLPSDRFFAERPEGSVSTLKIQRTQQEDSAVYLCASRPASGMNEQFFGPGTRLTVL.

This clonotype showed up just a few times. The chain carries TRBV18 and TRBJ2-1; the D gene is possibly TRBD2 (5 bases). Looked up from germline, CDR1 is KGHSH and CDR2 is LQKENI. CDR3 length equals 17 residues. V dropped 0 bases and J dropped 5 bases, with 17 bases sitting between them. The CDR3 protein is CASSPPGLLSGNNEQFF. The CDR3 DNA reads as TGTGCCAGCTCACCACCAGGCCTTCTTTCGGGGAACAATGAGCAGTTCTTC.

A few counts support this clonotype. The chain joins TRBV20-1 to TRBJ2-7; 8 nucleotides match TRBD2. Germline V lookup: CDR1 DFQATT, CDR2 SNEGSKA (reference sequence). The CDR3 has 14 residues. The J segment lost 4 bases and the V segment lost 0 bases, leaving 5 bases of the junction unmatched. Here the CDR3 reads CSARDRPGGYEQYF. As DNA, the CDR3 is TGCAGTGCTAGAGATCGCCCGGGGGGGTACGAGCAGTACTTC.

This clonotype was detected many times. V and J are TRBV6-1 and TRBJ1-6, with TRBD1 as a possible D gene (5 bases). The CDR3 runs 14 residues. The V gene's germline CDR1 is MNHNS and CDR2 SASEGT. V was trimmed by 6 bases and J by 3 bases, leaving 9 bases between them. CDR3 nucleotide sequence: TGTGCCAGCAGGGACATCTACTATAATTCACCCCTCCACTTT. It encodes CASRDIYYNSPLHF.

The chain has TRBV20-1 and TRBJ2-1; a possible D gene is TRBD2 (5 bases). V gave up 8 bases and J gave up 6 bases, with 14 bases separating them. The V gene's germline CDR1 is DFQATT and CDR2 SNEGSKA (reference sequence). CDR3 length: 12 residues. The CDR3 DNA is TGCAGTTGGGAGCTAGCAGGCAATGAGCAGTTCTTC. It codes for CSWELAGNEQFF.

In this sample, this clonotype turned up a few times. The chain couples TRBV4-2 to TRBJ2-7; perhaps TRBD1 as D (6 bases). Germline V lookup: CDR1 LGHNA, CDR2 YNFKEQ. Trimming removed 1 base from V and 1 base from J, with 14 bases in between. This CDR3 comprises 16 residues. For the CDR3, the DNA is TGTGCCAGCAGCCAAGGTTGGGACAAGGGGTCCTACGAGCAGTACTTC. This encodes CASSQGWDKGSYEQYF.